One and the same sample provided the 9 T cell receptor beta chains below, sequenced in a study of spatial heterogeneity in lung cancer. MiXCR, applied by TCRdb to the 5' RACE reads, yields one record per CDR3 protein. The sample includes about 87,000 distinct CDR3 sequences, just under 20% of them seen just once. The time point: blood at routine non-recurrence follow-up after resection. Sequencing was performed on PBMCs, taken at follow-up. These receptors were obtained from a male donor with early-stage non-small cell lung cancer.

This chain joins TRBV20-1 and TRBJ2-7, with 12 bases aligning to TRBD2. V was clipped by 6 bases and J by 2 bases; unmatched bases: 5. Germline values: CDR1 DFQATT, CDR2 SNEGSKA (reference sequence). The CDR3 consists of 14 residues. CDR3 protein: CSAPGLAGTYEQYF. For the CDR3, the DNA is TGCAGTGCCCCCGGACTAGCGGGAACCTACGAGCAGTACTTC.

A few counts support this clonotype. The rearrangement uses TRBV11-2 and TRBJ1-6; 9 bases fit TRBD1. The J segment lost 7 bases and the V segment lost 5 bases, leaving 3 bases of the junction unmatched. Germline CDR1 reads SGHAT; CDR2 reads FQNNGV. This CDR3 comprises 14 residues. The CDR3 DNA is TGTGCCAGCAGCCCCGGACAGGGGAATTCACCCCTCCACTTT. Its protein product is CASSPGQGNSPLHF. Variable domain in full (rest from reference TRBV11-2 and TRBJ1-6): EAGVAQSPRYKIIEKRQSVAFWCNPISGHATLYWYQQILGQGPKLLIQFQNNGVVDDSQLPKDRFSAERLKGVDSTLKIQPAKLEDSAVYLCASSPGQGNSPLHFGNGTRLTVT.

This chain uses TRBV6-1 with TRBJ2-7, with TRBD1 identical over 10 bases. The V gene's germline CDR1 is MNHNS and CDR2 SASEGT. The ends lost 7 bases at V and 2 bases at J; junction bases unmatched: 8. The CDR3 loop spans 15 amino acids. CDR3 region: CASNTGTGVPYEQYV. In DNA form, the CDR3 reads TGTGCCAGCAACACAGGGACAGGGGTACCCTACGAGCAGTACGTC.

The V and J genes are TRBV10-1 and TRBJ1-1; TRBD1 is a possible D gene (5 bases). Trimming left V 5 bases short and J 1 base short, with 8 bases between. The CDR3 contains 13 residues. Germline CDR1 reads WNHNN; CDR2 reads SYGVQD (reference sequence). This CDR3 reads CASSRQRNTEAFF. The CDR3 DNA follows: TGCGCCAGCAGTCGACAGAGGAACACTGAAGCTTTCTTT.

The CDR3 coding sequence is TGCAGTGCTAGAGATGGGACTAGCGAGCCGCTTGAGTACTTC. Protein sequence: CSARDGTSEPLEYF. The chain is built from TRBV20-1 and TRBJ2-7; 10 bases fit TRBD2. This CDR3 is 14 amino acids long. Germline V gene lookup returns CDR1 DFQATT and CDR2 SNEGSKA (reference sequence). J lost 11 bases, V lost 0 bases, and 10 bases had no gene match.

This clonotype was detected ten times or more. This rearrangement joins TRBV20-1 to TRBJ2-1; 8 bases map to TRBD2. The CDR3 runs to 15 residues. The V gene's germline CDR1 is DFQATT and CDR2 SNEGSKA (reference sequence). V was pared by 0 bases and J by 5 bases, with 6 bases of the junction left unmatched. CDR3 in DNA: TGCAGTGCTAGAGATACAGCGGGAGTTAACAATGAGCAGTTCTTC. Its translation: CSARDTAGVNNEQFF.

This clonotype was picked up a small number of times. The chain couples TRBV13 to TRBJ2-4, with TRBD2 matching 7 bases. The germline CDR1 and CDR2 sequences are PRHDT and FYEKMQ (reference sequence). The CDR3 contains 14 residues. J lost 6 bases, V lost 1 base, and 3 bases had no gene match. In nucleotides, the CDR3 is TGTGCCAGCAGCTTAGCCTCGGGAGGAAACATTCAGTACTTC. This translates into CASSLASGGNIQYF.

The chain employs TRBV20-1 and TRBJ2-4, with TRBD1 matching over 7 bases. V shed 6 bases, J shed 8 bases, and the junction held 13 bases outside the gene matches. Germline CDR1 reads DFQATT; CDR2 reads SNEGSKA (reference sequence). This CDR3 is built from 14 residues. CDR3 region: CSANDRVGVDIQYF. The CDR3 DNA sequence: TGCAGTGCCAACGACAGGGTCGGGGTCGACATTCAGTACTTC.

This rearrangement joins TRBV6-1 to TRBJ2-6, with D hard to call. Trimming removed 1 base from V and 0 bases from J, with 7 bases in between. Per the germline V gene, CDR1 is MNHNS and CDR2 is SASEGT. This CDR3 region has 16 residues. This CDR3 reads CASSEVHCSGANVLTF. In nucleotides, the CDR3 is TGTGCCAGCAGTGAAGTTCACTGCTCTGGGGCCAACGTCCTGACTTTC.